This T cell receptor beta chain is drawn from a study of CD8 T cells in ankylosing spondylitis. Study-wide results and caveats: It appeared that ankylosing spondylitis blood was characterized by a TCR beta motif of eight highly homologous variants.

This CDR3 comprises 12 residues. CDR1 is SQVTM, CDR2 ANQGSEA, per germline. V lost 7 bases to trimming and J lost 5 bases; unmatched junction nucleotides: 5. Many counts were recorded for this clonotype. The antigen remains unidentified. TCRdb analysed the 5' RACE reads with MiXCR anew, one entry per CDR3 protein. The sample records more than 60,000 distinct CDR3 sequences, about 6.2% being singletons. The sequenced sample was synovial fluid, either unsorted or a sorted T cell fraction (not recorded which). The chain employs TRBV29-1 and TRBJ2-3, with TRBD1 matching over 8 bases. This sequence was found in a male donor with ankylosing spondylitis. The CDR3 loop reads CSGGQGQDTQYF. CDR3 nucleotide sequence: TGCAGCGGTGGACAGGGACAAGATACGCAGTATTTT.